The rows below give T cell receptor beta chains drawn from one sample of a study of molecular identifiers for immune sequencing clone quantification. Using its own MiXCR run on the PCR reads, TCRdb lists one record per CDR3 protein. This sample yields a few hundred thousand distinct CDR3 sequences, of which over 20% are seen a single time; roughly 0.7% belongs to the top ten. Sequencing was carried out using naive CD8+ T cells from blood, with Jurkat cell RNA spiked in. All receptors derive from a human donor in good health. Some libraries in this study had Jurkat cell RNA spiked in. Each CDR3 is given with its conserved first and last residue.

TRBV6-6,CASSQITGGRETQYF
TRBV21-1,CASRHNGLSAEAFF
TRBV9,CASSAWDGDEAFF
TRBV3-1,CASSQDTVYEQYF
TRBV6-5,CASSYSLISTDTQYF
TRBV4-3,CASSPGPGMNTEAFF
TRBV3-1,CASSQVSEYQETQYF
TRBV4-1,CASSRTGANQPQHF
TRBV30,CAWSVLGRDTQYF
TRBV5-1,CASSSGGANTRYF
TRBV3-2,CASSPDEPSGRIDTDTQYF
TRBV30,CASDSGAGENIQYF
TRBV5-6,CASSPAPSGRGEQYF
TRBV11-2,CASSLGTRGQETQYF
TRBV29-1,CSVVQRYEQYF
TRBV12-3/TRBV12-4,CASRIFLRGPSPLHF
TRBV10-3,CAISESNSGELFF
TRBV5-3,CASSLARGASYEQYF
TRBV14,CASSQDWRDSYNEQFF
TRBV4-3,CARSQDDLLFF
TRBV5-6,CASSSGGTGAFF
TRBV5-1,CASLDRVGYEQYF
TRBV3-1,CASSLQSDRGTEAFF
TRBV20-1,CSARSRDSAYEQYF
TRBV30,CAWSVRLNQPQHF
TRBV13,CASSLDRGRRETQYF
TRBV30,CAWSVVGLGLQYF
TRBV6-5,CASSYSQTGEPFF
TRBV13,CASSSNNEQFF
TRBV7-9,CASRCSTDTQYF
TRBV2,CASSRTGSYGYTF
TRBV2,CASSEALETGPIQETQYF
TRBV29-1,CSVEVDRNTEALF
TRBV20-1,CSARWRSQPYEQYF
TRBV2,CASSVGGDYTEAFF
TRBV5-1,CASRPDRDSGNTIYF
TRBV20-1,CSARDQSRPSTDTQYF
TRBV19,CASTPGPKYLTDTQYF
TRBV30,CAWRPAGGFNEQYF
TRBV15,CATRRVIGATNEKLFF
TRBV14,CASSQEEKGGELFF
TRBV24-1,CATSDKTGTKETQYF
TRBV6-5,CASTMRTGGPGGTEAFF
TRBV7-2,CASSPGLVSWDTQYF
TRBV7-9,CASSLVDNSNTEAFF
TRBV5-1,CASSWTGGRADTQYF
TRBV12-5,CASGLWTGLAYGYTF
TRBV29-1,CSVVIAGAAEQYF
TRBV27,CASSARGNTEAFF
TRBV5-1,CASSLASTSYNYGYTF
TRBV7-9,CASSTRQRGETQYF
TRBV25-1,CASSDGTVMNTEAFF
TRBV5-4,CASRPELGQGDGDTQYF